This T cell receptor beta chain appears in the sequencing data of a study of CD8+CD57+ T cells in acquired aplastic anemia. The overall study: Sorted cells (CD4+ and CD8+) yielded DNA amounts that averaged about 3.4 ug.

Study-wide results and limits: Controls did not differ significantly from patients in CD8+ Simpson's diversity. Nearly 30 was the count of CD8+ CDR3 sequences that patients shared with controls.

The CDR3 is 15 amino acids. Germline-derived CDR1 and CDR2 are SNHLY and FYNNEI. Concerning this clonotype itself: As yet, its antigen is unknown. At one boundary the junction diverges from the germline segment, which might be a read error.

It was genomic DNA that served as the template for profiling TCR beta VDJ and CDR3. TCRdb passed the reads through MiXCR, listing each CDR3 protein once. This sample has hundreds of thousands of distinct CDR3 sequences, with 65% to 80% found just once. The chain carries TRBV2 and TRBJ1-6; TRBD1 matches at 7 bases. The specimen sequenced was sorted CD4+, CD8+, or CD8+CD57+ T cells (not recorded which) from PBMCs. This clonotype was sampled from a human donor in good health, serving as a control. CDR3 bases: TGTGCCAGCAGTCAAGCAGGGGGACAAAATTCACCCCTCCACTTT. It is translated as CASSQAGGQNSPLHF.